Following are 10 T cell receptor beta chains from one sample sequenced in a study of T cells in Graves' hyperthyroidism and ophthalmopathy. TCR beta CDR3 regions were amplified from RNA. TCR CDR3 underwent first-round RT-PCR with the HTBI primer set. TCRdb fed the multiplex PCR reads into MiXCR, producing one record per CDR3 protein. In the table there are more than 100,000 distinct CDR3 sequences, about 50% of which are singletons. The sequencing sample was made of blood. These TCRs come from a middle-aged man with Graves' hyperthyroidism.

This clonotype was counted only a few times. The chain couples TRBV29-1 to TRBJ2-5; TRBD2 matches at 11 bases. This CDR3 region has 14 residues. Losses at the gene ends were 3 bases for V and 5 bases for J; bases not matched to a gene: 5. CDR1 SQVTM and CDR2 ANQGSEA come from the germline V gene. This CDR3 is CSVDAGTSGETQYF. The CDR3 DNA reads as TGCAGCGTTGACGCCGGGACTAGCGGTGAGACCCAGTACTTC.

This clonotype was seen ten or more times. The rearrangement uses TRBV29-1 and TRBJ2-3, with 10 bases matching TRBD2. The CDR3 totals 18 residues. CDR1 and CDR2 (germline): SQVTM, ANQGSEA. V gave up 7 bases and J gave up 0 bases; unmatched junction bases: 16. The CDR3 region is CSARTSGKTRSSTDTQYF. The CDR3 DNA follows: TGCAGCGCCCGAACTAGCGGGAAGACGAGATCTAGCACAGATACGCAGTATTTT.

In this sample, this clonotype turned up many times. The J gene is TRBJ2-7, the V gene TRBV6-6, with TRBD2 identical over 7 bases. Trimming removed 2 bases from V and 3 bases from J; junction bases left unmatched: 4. Germline CDR1 is MNHNY and CDR2 is SVGAGI (reference sequence). The CDR3 length is 14 residues. In DNA, the CDR3 is TGTGCCAGCAGTTACGGGGGGAGGGGCTACGAGCAGTACTTC. It translates to CASSYGGRGYEQYF.

As for this clonotype: The junction and the germline gene differ at one end; a read error may be behind it. The chain links TRBV7-3 to TRBJ2-6; 7 nucleotides match TRBD1. The CDR3 length is 12 residues. The germline V gene encodes CDR1 SGHTA and CDR2 FQGTGA. The CDR3 bases are TGTGCCAGCAGCGTAGACAGGGCCACTGAAGCTTTC. It codes for CASSVDRATEAF.

The chain has TRBV7-6 and TRBJ2-5; possibly TRBD2 for D (6 bases). The V gene's germline CDR1 is SGHVS and CDR2 FNYEAQ. Trimming removed 7 bases at V and 3 bases at J, with 21 bases between. This CDR3 is 16 amino acids long. The DNA of the CDR3 is TGTGCCAGCACTACCCAACCGGGACTCCCGGAAGAGACCCAGTACTTC. Translation gives CASTTQPGLPEETQYF.

For this clonotype: In this CDR3 the conserved last residue, phenylalanine or tryptophan, is missing, so a read error is likely. The DNA is left out, because the CDR3 cannot be placed on it with certainty; the CDR3 is given as TCRdb lists it. J is TRBJ1-4 and V is TRBV2; the table calls TRBD1, which could not be checked here. Per the germline V gene, CDR1 is SNHLY and CDR2 is FYNNEI. From its first to its last residue, the CDR3 has 9 amino acids. The CDR3 loop reads CASSAGRNV.

Worth noting for this clonotype: The junction does not match germline at one end; this may be a read error. The chain uses TRBV2 and TRBJ1-5, with 10 bases lining up with TRBD1. Germline values: CDR1 SNHLY, CDR2 FYNNEI. This CDR3 is 12 amino acids long. CDR3 bases: TGTGCCAGCCAGGGACAGGGGAGGCCCGAGCATTTT. Amino acid sequence: CASQGQGRPEHF.

This clonotype was recorded at least ten times. The CDR3 nucleotides are TGTGCCAGCAGCTCCTCCTACGACAGGGGCCGAAACGAGCAGTACTTC. It specifies CASSSSYDRGRNEQYF. The chain has TRBV5-6 and TRBJ2-7, with 8 positions matching TRBD1. Germline V CDR1 and CDR2: SGHDT, YYEEEE. The CDR3 totals 16 residues. The trim removed 3 bases at V and 5 bases at J, leaving 13 bases unmatched.

With regard to this clonotype: As the CDR3 is not closed by the conserved phenylalanine or tryptophan, this likely results from a read error. The V and J genes are TRBV29-1 and TRBJ2-7; TRBD2 aligns across 7 bases. This CDR3 is built from 14 residues. CDR1 is SQVTM, CDR2 ANQGSEA, per germline. CDR3 bases: TGCAGCCTTGAAGATTGGGAGGGGTCCTACGAGCAGTACTCC. This codes for CSLEDWEGSYEQYS.

The J gene is TRBJ2-7, the V gene TRBV2; D tentatively fits TRBD1 or TRBD2 (6 bases each). V was shortened by 8 bases and J by 6 bases, with 11 bases between the two germline ends. This CDR3 has 11 amino acids. Germline assignment: CDR1 SNHLY and CDR2 FYNNEI. CDR3 DNA sequence: TGTGCCAGCGGGGGGCAGGGCGAGCAGTACTTC. The encoded protein is CASGGQGEQYF. Full variable domain (outside the CDR3, taken from reference TRBV2 and TRBJ2-7): EPEVTQTPSHQVTQMGQEVILRCVPISNHLYFYWYRQILGQKVEFLVSFYNNEISEKSEIFDDQFSVERPDGSNFTLKIRSTKLEDSAMYFCASGGQGEQYFGPGTRLTVT.